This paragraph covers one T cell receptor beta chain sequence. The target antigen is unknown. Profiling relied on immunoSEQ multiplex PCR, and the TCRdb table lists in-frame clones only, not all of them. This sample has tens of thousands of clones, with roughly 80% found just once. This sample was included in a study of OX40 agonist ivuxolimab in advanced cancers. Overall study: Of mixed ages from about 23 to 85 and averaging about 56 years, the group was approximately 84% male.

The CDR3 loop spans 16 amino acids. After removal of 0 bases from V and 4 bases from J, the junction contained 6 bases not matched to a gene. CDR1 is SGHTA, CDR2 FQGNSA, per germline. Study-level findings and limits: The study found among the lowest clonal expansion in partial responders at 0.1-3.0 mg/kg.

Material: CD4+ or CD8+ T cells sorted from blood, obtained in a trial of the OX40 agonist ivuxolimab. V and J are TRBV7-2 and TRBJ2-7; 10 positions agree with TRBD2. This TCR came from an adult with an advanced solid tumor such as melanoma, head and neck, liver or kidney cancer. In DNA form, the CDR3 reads TGTGCCAGCAGCTTAGCGTTCGGACTAGCGGTATACGAGCAGTACTTC. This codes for CASSLAFGLAVYEQYF.